These 11 T cell receptor beta chains share one sample of origin, sequenced in a study of brain metastases from non-small cell lung cancer (dated by TCRdb to about 2019). The library was generated by the immunoSEQ multiplex PCR assay. The source is immuneACCESS, and TCRdb retained only in-frame sequences with V and J called. Part of the clones is not carried over; for the studies checked, unresolved V genes explain less than half of this, and the remainder is unexplained. This sample holds 1,200 to 1,500 clones; around 86% were observed only once. The ten largest clones add up to under 20% of the sample. The sample consisted of tumor-adjacent normal tissue. The receptors originated from a donor older than 35 with non-small cell lung cancer.

Concerning this clone: In the same sample, other DNA sequences code for this CDR3. The chain couples TRBV9 to TRBJ2-7; no reliable D call. Germline CDR1 SGDLS, CDR2 YYNGEE. This CDR3 comprises 15 residues. The ends were cut back, 4 bases at V and 4 bases at J, with 18 bases in the middle. The CDR3 DNA follows: TGTGCCAGCAGCCCCGGACCCAATATCCCTTACGAGCAGTACTTC. Protein: CASSPGPNIPYEQYF.

The CDR3 spells CASTGGRENIQYF. DNA of the CDR3: TGTGCTTCCACCGGGGGGAGAGAAAACATTCAGTACTTC. V and J are TRBV19 and TRBJ2-4; 7 positions match TRBD2. The CDR3 is 13 residues long. Germline CDR1 reads LNHDA; CDR2 reads SQIVND (reference sequence).

V gene TRBV7-8 combines with J gene TRBJ2-7, with TRBD2 matching over 8 bases. The germline V gene has CDR1 SGHVS and CDR2 FQNEAQ. J gave up 3 bases and V 5 bases, and 6 bases lay outside the gene matches. CDR3 length: 14 amino acids. CDR3 residues: CASSPGTRGYEQYF. The CDR3, as DNA: TGTGCCAGCAGCCCCGGGACTAGGGGCTACGAGCAGTACTTC.

About this clone itself: Other DNA sequences in this sample translate to the same CDR3. The genes are TRBV29-1 and TRBJ1-2, with TRBD1 matching 7 bases. This CDR3 has 13 amino acids. Germline trimming cut 7 bases from V and 0 bases from J; bases unmatched to any gene: 5. Germline assignment: CDR1 SQVTM and CDR2 ANQGSEA. The DNA of the CDR3 is TGCAGCGGGAGAACAGGGGCTAACTATGGCTACACCTTC. Translation gives CSGRTGANYGYTF.

The genes are TRBV20-1 and TRBJ2-5; D uncertain. CDR1 is DFQATT and CDR2 is SNEGSKA in the germline V gene (reference sequence). The CDR3 is made up of 11 amino acids. Trimming took 6 bases from V and 7 from J, leaving 12 bases between them. This chain's CDR3 is CSAEDGPTQYF. Written as DNA, the CDR3 is TGCAGTGCCGAGGACGGCCCGACCCAGTACTTC.

J is TRBJ2-7 and V is TRBV19; D ambiguous. Germline assignment: CDR1 LNHDA and CDR2 SQIVND (reference sequence). V lost 7 bases and J lost 0, with 7 bases in between. The length of the CDR3 is 12 residues. The CDR3 coding sequence is TGTGCCAGTACTGCTAGCTCCTACGAGCAGTACTTC. It translates to CASTASSYEQYF.

The V gene is TRBV12-3 or TRBV12-4, the J gene TRBJ1-5; no clear D gene. The CDR3 is 11 residues long. Deletions cut 5 bases from V and 11 bases from J, with 10 bases between. CDR3 protein: CASSRGGSQHF. The CDR3 DNA follows: TGTGCCAGCAGTAGAGGTGGGTCCCAGCATTTT.

The rearrangement uses TRBV10-3 and TRBJ2-1; D may be TRBD1 or TRBD2 (5 bases each). CDR1 and CDR2 from the germline V gene are ENHRY and SYGVKD. CDR3 size: 14 residues. Deletions cut 3 bases from V and 9 bases from J, with 15 bases between. The CDR3 region is CAISDGAGHGEQFF. The DNA for the CDR3 is TGTGCCATCAGTGACGGGGCAGGGCATGGTGAGCAGTTCTTC.

This clone was seen a single time. The chain uses TRBV25-1 and TRBJ2-5; 7 bases are a match to TRBD1. The germline gives CDR1 MGHDK, CDR2 SYGVNS. Trimming removed 6 bases from V and 5 bases from J; junction bases left unmatched: 3. The CDR3 runs 12 residues. The CDR3 spells CASSFRGETQYF. The DNA of the CDR3 is TGTGCCAGCAGCTTCAGGGGGGAGACCCAGTACTTC.

A single count supports this clone. V is TRBV9 and J is TRBJ1-1; TRBD1 matches at 7 bases. The V gene end was trimmed by 0 bases and the J gene end by 1 base; junction bases not matched to a gene: 3. The CDR3 extends over 15 amino acids. Germline CDR1 and CDR2: SGDLS and YYNGEE. The CDR3 nucleotides read TGTGCCAGCAGCGTAGTGGGACAGCCGAACACTGAAGCTTTCTTT. Translating it yields CASSVVGQPNTEAFF.

This sequence joins TRBV5-1 and TRBJ1-1, with 8 nucleotides matching TRBD1. Germline V gives CDR1 SGHRS, CDR2 YFSETQ. V dropped 2 bases and J dropped 5; count of bases not matched to a gene: 2. The CDR3 runs to 13 residues. This CDR3 is CASSFRGHTEAFF. CDR3 in DNA: TGCGCCAGCAGCTTCAGGGGGCATACTGAAGCTTTCTTT.